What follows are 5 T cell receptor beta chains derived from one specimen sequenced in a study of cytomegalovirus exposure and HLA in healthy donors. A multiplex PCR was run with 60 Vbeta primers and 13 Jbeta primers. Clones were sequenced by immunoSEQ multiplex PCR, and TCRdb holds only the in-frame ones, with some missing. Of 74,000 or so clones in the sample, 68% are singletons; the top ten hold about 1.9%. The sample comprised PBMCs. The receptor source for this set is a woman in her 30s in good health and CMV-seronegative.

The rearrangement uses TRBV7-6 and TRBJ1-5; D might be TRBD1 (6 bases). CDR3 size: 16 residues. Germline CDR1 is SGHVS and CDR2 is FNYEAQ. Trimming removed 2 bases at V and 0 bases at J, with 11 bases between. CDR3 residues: CASSLKGGYSNQPQHF. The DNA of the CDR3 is TGTGCCAGCAGCTTAAAGGGGGGGTATAGCAATCAGCCCCAGCATTTT.

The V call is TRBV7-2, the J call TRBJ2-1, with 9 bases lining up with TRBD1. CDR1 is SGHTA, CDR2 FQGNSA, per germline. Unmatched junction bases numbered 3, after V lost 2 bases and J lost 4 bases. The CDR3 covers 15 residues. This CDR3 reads CASSLRDRDYNEQFF. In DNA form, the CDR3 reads TGTGCCAGCAGCTTAAGGGACAGGGATTACAATGAGCAGTTCTTC. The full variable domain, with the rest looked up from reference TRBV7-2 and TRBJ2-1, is GAGVSQSPSNKVTEKGKDVELRCDPISGHTALYWYRQSLGQGLEFLIYFQGNSAPDKSGLPSDRFSAERTGGSVSTLTIQRTQQEDSAVYLCASSLRDRDYNEQFFGPGTRLTVL.

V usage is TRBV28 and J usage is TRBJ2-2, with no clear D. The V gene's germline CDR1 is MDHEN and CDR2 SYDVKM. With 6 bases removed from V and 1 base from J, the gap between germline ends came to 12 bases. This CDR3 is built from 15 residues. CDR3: CASSSGSVNTGELFF. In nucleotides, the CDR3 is TGTGCCAGCAGCTCCGGCAGCGTGAACACCGGGGAGCTGTTTTTT.

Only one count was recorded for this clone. The CDR3 bases are TGTGCCAGCAGCTTAGCTAGCGGGGGGCCCTACAATGAGCAGTTCTTC. It specifies CASSLASGGPYNEQFF. The rearrangement uses TRBV7-2 and TRBJ2-1; 10 bases are a match to TRBD2. Germline CDR1 reads SGHTA; CDR2 reads FQGNSA. This CDR3 contains 16 residues. Germline trimming cut 0 bases from V and 2 bases from J; bases unmatched to any gene: 1.

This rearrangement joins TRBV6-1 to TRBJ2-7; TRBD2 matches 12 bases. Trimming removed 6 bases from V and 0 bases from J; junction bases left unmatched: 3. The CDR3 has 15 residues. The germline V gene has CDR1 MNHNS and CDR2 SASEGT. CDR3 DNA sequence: TGTGCCAGCAGCCGGACTAGCGGGGACTCCTACGAGCAGTACTTC. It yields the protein CASSRTSGDSYEQYF.